A selection of T cell receptor beta chains follows, all from one sample in a study of cytomegalovirus exposure and HLA in healthy donors. TCRdb's table, derived via immunoSEQ multiplex PCR, lists solely in-frame clones and lacks some. The sample has 150,000 to 200,000 clones, roughly 83% seen once. The sequenced material came from PBMCs. These receptors were collected from a woman younger than 35 in good health and CMV-seronegative. Both conserved end residues are part of each CDR3. The D gene is left open where the match is weak. The listing skips clone size in some rows; elsewhere it reads once, few, many or a size class.

>TRBD1|TRBV7-3|.|TRBJ2-2
TGTGCCAGCAGCCCCCAGGGGGCGAACACCGGGGAGCTGTTTTTT
CASSPQGANTGELFF
>TRBD1|TRBV4-1|.|TRBJ2-1
TGCGCCAGCAGCCAAGGGGACAGGGGTAGGAATGAGCAGTTCTTC
CASSQGDRGRNEQFF
>.|TRBV27|many|TRBJ2-7
TGTGCCAGCAGTTTTTCGGGGTACGAGCAGTACTTC
CASSFSGYEQYF
>TRBD2|TRBV19|.|TRBJ2-1
TGTGCCAGTAGTATAGAAAGCGGGAGGAACAATGAGCAGTTCTTC
CASSIESGRNNEQFF
>.|TRBV4-1|once|TRBJ1-5
TGCGCCAGCAGCCAAGGGGGAGGGGCTCAACAGCCCCAGCATTTT
CASSQGGGAQQPQHF
>TRBD2|TRBV30|.|TRBJ2-2
TGTGCCTCCATGGGACTAGCGGGGGGCAACACCGGGGAGCTGTTTTTT
CASMGLAGGNTGELFF
>.|TRBV18|.|TRBJ1-1
TGTGCCAGCTCACCGGGCCTCTCGAACACTGAAGCTTTCTTT
CASSPGLSNTEAFF
>.|TRBV4-1|.|TRBJ2-4
TGCGCCAGCAGCCAACGTAACACCCCTGAAGCCAAAAACATTCAGTACTTC
CASSQRNTPEAKNIQYF
>TRBD1|TRBV30|once|TRBJ1-1
TGTGCCTGGAGTTCGGACAGGTTGAACACTGAAGCTTTCTTT
CAWSSDRLNTEAFF
>.|TRBV7-9|.|TRBJ1-1
TGTGCCAGCAGCTTAAAGGCGTTGCAGCGAATTGAAGCTTTCTTT
CASSLKALQRIEAFF
>TRBD2|TRBV11-2|.|TRBJ2-1
TGTGCCAGCAGGTTAGAGCGGACTAGCGGGAGTAATGAGCAGTTCTTC
CASRLERTSGSNEQFF
>.|TRBV2|.|TRBJ2-2
TGTGCCAGCAGTGAATTGGCGGTAGAAGTCGGGGAGCTGTTTTTT
CASSELAVEVGELFF
>.|TRBV6-1|.|TRBJ2-5
TGTGCCAGCAGGGGTTACGGGGTAGAGACCCAGTACTTC
CASRGYGVETQYF
>TRBD2|TRBV18|.|TRBJ2-7
TGTGCCAGCTCACTGTATAGCGGGGGGGCTTACGAGCAGTACTTC
CASSLYSGGAYEQYF
>TRBD1|TRBV7-9|.|TRBJ1-1
TGTGCCAGCAGCTTACCGGGGACAGGCGGCCCATTCACTGAAGCTTTCTTT
CASSLPGTGGPFTEAFF
>TRBD1|TRBV9|.|TRBJ2-5
TGTGCCAGCAGCGTAGTTAATACAGGGGCTGTGGAGACCCAGTACTTC
CASSVVNTGAVETQYF
>TRBD1|TRBV16|few|TRBJ1-2
TGTGCCAGCAGCCCCGGACAGGGGTCACGGGGCTACACCTTC
CASSPGQGSRGYTF
>TRBD1|TRBV14|.|TRBJ1-6
TGTGCCAGCAGCCATCGGGACAGGGTTAGATCACCCCTCCACTTT
CASSHRDRVRSPLHF
>.|TRBV10-1|.|TRBJ2-7
TGCGCCAGCAGCCGGGGTAGTGTCGTCTACGAGCAGTACTTC
CASSRGSVVYEQYF
>.|TRBV19|.|TRBJ2-4
TGTGCCAGTAGTCTAGGGGCCTTCCTAGCCAAAAACATTCAGTACTTC
CASSLGAFLAKNIQYF
>TRBD1|TRBV6-6|.|TRBJ1-1
TGTGCCAGCATAGGGACAGCCGAGAACACTGAAGCTTTCTTT
CASIGTAENTEAFF
>.|TRBV29-1|.|TRBJ1-4
TGCAGCGTTGCGACAGGCGCGGTAGGCAGACTGTTTTTT
CSVATGAVGRLFF